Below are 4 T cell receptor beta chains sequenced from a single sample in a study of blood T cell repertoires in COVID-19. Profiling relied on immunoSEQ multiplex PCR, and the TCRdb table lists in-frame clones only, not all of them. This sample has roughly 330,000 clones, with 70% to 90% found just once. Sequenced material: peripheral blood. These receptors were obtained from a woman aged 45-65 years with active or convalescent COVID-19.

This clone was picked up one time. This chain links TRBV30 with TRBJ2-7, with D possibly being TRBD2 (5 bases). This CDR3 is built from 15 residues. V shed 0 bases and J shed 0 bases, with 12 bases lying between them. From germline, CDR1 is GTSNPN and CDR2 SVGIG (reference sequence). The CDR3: CAWSVLGSGSYEQYF. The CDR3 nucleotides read TGTGCCTGGAGTGTACTAGGAAGCGGCTCCTACGAGCAGTACTTC.

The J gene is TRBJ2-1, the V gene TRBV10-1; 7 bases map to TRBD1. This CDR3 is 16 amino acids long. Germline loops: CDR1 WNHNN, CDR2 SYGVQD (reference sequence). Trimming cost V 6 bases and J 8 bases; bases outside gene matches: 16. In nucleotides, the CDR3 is TGCGCCAGCAGGGACAGGAGACGGGGCCGGGTAGATGAGCAGTTCTTC. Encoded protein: CASRDRRRGRVDEQFF.

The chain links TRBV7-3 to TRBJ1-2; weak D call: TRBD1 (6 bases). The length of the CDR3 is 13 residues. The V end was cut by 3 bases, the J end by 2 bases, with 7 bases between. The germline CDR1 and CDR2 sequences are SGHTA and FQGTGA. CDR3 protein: CASSFTGNYGYTF. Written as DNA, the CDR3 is TGTGCCAGCAGCTTTACAGGGAACTATGGCTACACCTTC.

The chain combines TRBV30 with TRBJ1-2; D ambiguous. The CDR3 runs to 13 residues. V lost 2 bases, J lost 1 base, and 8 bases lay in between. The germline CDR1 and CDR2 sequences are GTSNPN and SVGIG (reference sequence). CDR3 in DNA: TGTGCCTGGAGTCTATGGAGTAACTATGGCTACACCTTC. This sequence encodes CAWSLWSNYGYTF.